Listed below are T cell receptor beta chains from one sample, sequenced in a study of beta chain features in type 1 diabetes. The table came from immunoSEQ multiplex PCR; TCRdb's copy has only in-frame clones and leaves some out. The repertoire holds 200,000 to 250,000 clones, with under 70% as singletons. Sequenced material: naive CD4+ T cells from blood. Receptors originate from a man between 25 and 39 years old in good health. Both conserved end residues are part of each CDR3. The order of the fields is J gene, V gene, D gene, clone size, CDR3 DNA, CDR3 protein. D genes are given only for firm matches. Size is omitted from some rows. Given values are once, few, many or a class for expanded clones.

TRBJ2-7	TRBV30	-	-	TGTGCCTGGAGTAGAGGGGAGTTCTACGAGCAGTACTTC	CAWSRGEFYEQYF
TRBJ2-3	TRBV4-2	-	-	TGTGCCAGCAGCCAAGATCATCGGGCGTCGGGGAGCACAGATACGCAGTATTTT	CASSQDHRASGSTDTQYF
TRBJ2-1	TRBV6-4	TRBD1	-	TGTGCCAGCAGTGCCGAGACAGGGGTCTCCTACAATGAGCAGTTCTTC	CASSAETGVSYNEQFF
TRBJ1-5	TRBV30	TRBD1	-	TGTGCCTGGTCGACAGGGAGGGGTCAGCCCCAGCATTTT	CAWSTGRGQPQHF
TRBJ2-4	TRBV9	TRBD2	-	TGTGCCCTTACTAGCGGGGAACTCTCCAAAAACATTCAGTACTTC	CALTSGELSKNIQYF
TRBJ2-7	TRBV21-1	-	once	TGTGCCAGCAGCAATCTCCCGGGTCCCTACGAGCAGTACTTC	CASSNLPGPYEQYF
TRBJ2-3	TRBV29-1	-	-	TGCAGCGTTGATCCAGCTAGCACAGATACGCAGTATTTT	CSVDPASTDTQYF
TRBJ1-4	TRBV30	-	few	TGTGCCTGGAGACCCTATGACGAAAAACTGTTTTTT	CAWRPYDEKLFF
TRBJ2-2	TRBV9	-	-	TGTGCCAGCAGCGGGACAGTTAACACCGGGGAGCTGTTTTTT	CASSGTVNTGELFF
TRBJ2-5	TRBV5-1	-	few	TGCGCCAGCAGCTTGGAGGGCAGGGAAGAGACCCAGTACTTC	CASSLEGREETQYF
TRBJ2-1	TRBV7-2	-	-	TGTGCCAGCAGCCACGAGGCCAGCTCCTACAATGAGCAGTTCTTC	CASSHEASSYNEQFF
TRBJ1-2	TRBV30	-	few	TGTGCCTGGAGTGGACAGTACTATGGCTACACCTTC	CAWSGQYYGYTF
TRBJ1-4	TRBV4-2	-	-	TGTGCCAGCAGCCTAGGGACGGGTCGAGAACTGTTTTTT	CASSLGTGRELFF
TRBJ2-4	TRBV7-9	TRBD1	-	TGTGCCAGCAGCCGACCTGCTCCGGGACAGGGGTACATTCAGTACTTC	CASSRPAPGQGYIQYF
TRBJ2-7	TRBV15	TRBD1	-	TGTGCCACCAGCAGGCAGGACAGGGTGGTCGAGCAGTACTTC	CATSRQDRVVEQYF
TRBJ1-2	TRBV29-1	-	-	TGCAGCGTTGGTGTTGCAGGCGCGGGGGGCTACACCTTC	CSVGVAGAGGYTF
TRBJ2-5	TRBV29-1	-	-	TGCAGCGGGCGGGACAGAGAAGAGACCCAGTACTTC	CSGRDREETQYF
TRBJ2-7	TRBV30	-	few	TGTGCCTGGAGCCGGGGCTCATCGCCCTACGAGCAGTACTTC	CAWSRGSSPYEQYF
TRBJ2-7	TRBV13	-	-	TGTGCCAGCAGCTTGAGGACGGCCTACGAGCAGTACTTC	CASSLRTAYEQYF
TRBJ2-6	TRBV5-5	-	-	TGTGCCAGCAGCTCCCTACGTCAGAACTCTGGGGCCAACGTCCTGACTTTC	CASSSLRQNSGANVLTF
TRBJ2-5	TRBV30	-	few	TGTGCCTGGCACAGGGGGGGCGAGACCCAGTACTTC	CAWHRGGETQYF
TRBJ2-5	TRBV30	-	-	TGTGCCTGGAAGTCCGAAGAGACCCAGTACTTC	CAWKSEETQYF
TRBJ2-1	TRBV6-5	-	-	TGTGCCAGCGGAGGGAGAGTCTCCTACAATGAGCAGTTCTTC	CASGGRVSYNEQFF
TRBJ2-1	TRBV18	TRBD1	few	TGTGCCAGCTCACCTCGACAGGGCCCAGACAATGAGCAGTTCTTC	CASSPRQGPDNEQFF
TRBJ2-3	TRBV2	-	-	TGTGCCAGCAGTGAAGTCAGCCCTAGCACAGATACGCAGTATTTT	CASSEVSPSTDTQYF
TRBJ2-7	TRBV7-2	TRBD1	few	TGTGCCAGCAGGCGCGGGACAGGGTCCTCCTACGAGCAGTACTTC	CASRRGTGSSYEQYF
TRBJ2-1	TRBV29-1	-	few	TGCAGCGTTGAAGCGGCGATAAGCTCCTACAATGAGCAGTTCTTC	CSVEAAISSYNEQFF
TRBJ2-2	TRBV9	-	-	TGTGCCAGCAGCGTAGGTTGGGCGGAGACCGGGGAGCTGTTTTTT	CASSVGWAETGELFF
TRBJ1-6	TRBV30	TRBD1	-	TGTGCCTGGACCTGGGACAGGGGTTCTTATAATTCACCCCTCCACTTT	CAWTWDRGSYNSPLHF
TRBJ2-3	TRBV29-1	-	few	TGCAGCCTAAGCGGAAGCACAGATACGCAGTATTTT	CSLSGSTDTQYF
TRBJ2-2	TRBV30	-	-	TGTGCCTGGAGTTGGACGGACGCCGGGGAGCTGTTTTTT	CAWSWTDAGELFF
TRBJ2-3	TRBV25-1	TRBD2	once	TGTGCCAGCAGTCGGGCGGGAGGGCCAGATACGCAGTATTTT	CASSRAGGPDTQYF
TRBJ2-3	TRBV28	TRBD2	-	TGTGCCAGCAGTTTCCGACTAGCCGATAGCACAGATACGCAGTATTTT	CASSFRLADSTDTQYF
TRBJ2-7	TRBV30	-	few	TGTGCCTGGGACACGAGCTCCTACGAGCAGTACTTC	CAWDTSSYEQYF
TRBJ2-1	TRBV29-1	TRBD2	-	TGCAGCGTTCAGCCGGGAGGCGGCAATGAGCAGTTCTTC	CSVQPGGGNEQFF
TRBJ2-1	TRBV2	TRBD2	few	TGTGCCAGCAGCCCCTCAGGGCTAGCGGGGGGATACAATGAGCAGTTCTTC	CASSPSGLAGGYNEQFF
TRBJ2-1	TRBV29-1	TRBD2	few	TGCAGCGTGAGGGGACTAGCGGGAGGGAGTGAGCAGTTCTTC	CSVRGLAGGSEQFF
TRBJ2-1	TRBV10-3	TRBD2	-	TGTGCCATCAGTGGGACCCTAGCGGATGAGCAGTTCTTC	CAISGTLADEQFF
TRBJ1-2	TRBV20-1	-	-	TGCAGTGCCCCAGAGGGACGGGGCTACACCTTC	CSAPEGRGYTF
TRBJ2-4	TRBV25-1	-	-	TGTGCCAGCAGTGAAGCCGGTCAGAAGGGAGCCAAAAACATTCAGTACTTC	CASSEAGQKGAKNIQYF
TRBJ2-7	TRBV5-6	-	-	TGTGCCAGCAGCAGAACAGTTTCCTACGAGCAGTACTTC	CASSRTVSYEQYF
TRBJ2-1	TRBV7-2	-	few	TGTGCCAGCAGCTTAGCGAGACTAGGGGTCGGTAATGAGCAGTTCTTC	CASSLARLGVGNEQFF
TRBJ2-3	TRBV29-1	TRBD1	-	TGCAGCCCCAGGACAGGCACTAGCACAGATACGCAGTATTTT	CSPRTGTSTDTQYF
TRBJ2-7	TRBV6-6	TRBD1	-	TGTGCCAGCAGAGCCGGGACAGGCTCCTACGAGCAGTACTTC	CASRAGTGSYEQYF
TRBJ1-1	TRBV29-1	-	-	TGCAGCGTAAAGGACCTTAACACTGAAGCTTTCTTT	CSVKDLNTEAFF
TRBJ2-3	TRBV30	-	-	TGTGCCTGGAGTGTGGGACCCAGCACAGATACGCAGTATTTT	CAWSVGPSTDTQYF
TRBJ1-1	TRBV2	-	-	TGTGCCAGCAGTGAATACGGAGAAGCTTTCTTT	CASSEYGEAFF
TRBJ1-6	TRBV30	-	-	TGTGCCTGGAGTGTACGCCCACAATGGCGTAATTCACCCCTCCACTTT	CAWSVRPQWRNSPLHF
TRBJ1-2	TRBV29-1	-	few	TGCAGCGTTGTAGTGTCCCTGGCAGGGGGCTACACCTTC	CSVVVSLAGGYTF
TRBJ2-7	TRBV21-1	-	few	TGTGCCAGCAGCAAAGGAGGCGGGGACGAGCAGTACTTC	CASSKGGGDEQYF
TRBJ2-7	TRBV25-1	-	-	TGTGCCAGCAGTGATCTACGGGTAGGGCAGTACTTC	CASSDLRVGQYF
TRBJ2-6	TRBV6-1	-	once	TGTGCCAGCAGTGTCGGATATGGGGCCAACGTCCTGACTTTC	CASSVGYGANVLTF
TRBJ2-1	TRBV29-1	TRBD2	-	TGCAGCGTTGGTGGAACTAGCGGGACCAATGAGCAGTTCTTC	CSVGGTSGTNEQFF
TRBJ2-1	TRBV4-3	-	-	TGCGCCAGCAGCCAAGATCAAAAGCGCTTACCCTACAATGAGCAGTTCTTC	CASSQDQKRLPYNEQFF
TRBJ2-3	TRBV10-3	-	-	TGTGCCATCAGTGCGTCGAGGGAGGATACGCAGTATTTT	CAISASREDTQYF